The clone carrying this TCR beta chain was counted many times. A universal primer site arose from template switching, and cDNA bore unique molecular identifiers. MiXCR was run by TCRdb on the 5' RACE reads, yielding one entry per CDR3 protein. Here the sample spans about 790,000 distinct CDR3 sequences, 18% being singletons. These data come from a study of identical twins. The CDR3 is 15 amino acids. V was cut by 5 bases and J by 5 bases, with 21 bases left in between. The V gene's germline CDR1 is DFQATT and CDR2 SNEGSKA (reference sequence). These records were also assigned to another study, of T cells expressing NK-cell markers.

V gene TRBV20-1 combines with J gene TRBJ2-5, with D perhaps TRBD1 or TRBD2 (5 bases each). Sequenced: PBMCs. The sequence was obtained from a woman aged 18-29 years in good health. In nucleotides, the CDR3 is TGCAGTGCTGACCCTCCGGGGACGAGACGGGAGACCCAGTACTTC. As protein: CSADPPGTRRETQYF.